Each of the 9 T cell receptor beta chains below was sequenced from the same sample in a study of OX40 agonist ivuxolimab in advanced cancers. The method was immunoSEQ multiplex PCR; TCRdb's version includes in-frame clones alone and lacks a portion of them. Counted here are approximately 100,000 clones, 92% occurring once; the ten biggest clones make up roughly 0.5%. Source: CD4+ or CD8+ T cells sorted from blood, taken in a trial of the OX40 agonist ivuxolimab. Receptor source: an adult with an advanced solid tumor such as melanoma, head and neck, liver or kidney cancer.

V and J are TRBV5-4 and TRBJ2-7; no clear D gene. This CDR3 region has 15 residues. The V end lost 4 bases, the J end lost 2 bases, and 16 bases lay between the germline ends. Looked up from germline, CDR1 is SGHNT and CDR2 is YYREEE (reference sequence). CDR3 nucleotide sequence: TGTGCCAGCAGCCCGGACCCCATGAGCCCCTACGAGCAGTACTTC. The encoded protein is CASSPDPMSPYEQYF.

This chain links TRBV6-5 with TRBJ1-3; TRBD1 might be the D (5 bases). This CDR3 comprises 15 residues. CDR1 is MNHEY, CDR2 SVGAGI, per germline. The V gene lost 4 bases and the J gene lost 4 bases, with 14 bases spanning the gap. CDR3 DNA: TGTGCCAGCAGTTTAGCCGGGACCCTCGGAAACACCATATATTTT. Translation: CASSLAGTLGNTIYF.

The chain joins TRBV2 to TRBJ1-2, with 9 bases aligning to TRBD1. Germline CDR1 is SNHLY and CDR2 is FYNNEI. The CDR3 runs 13 residues. The J segment lost 6 bases and the V segment lost 6 bases, leaving 5 bases of the junction unmatched. The CDR3 is CASREGTGNGYTF. The CDR3 nucleotides are TGTGCCAGCAGGGAGGGGACAGGGAATGGCTACACCTTC. The full variable domain, completed using reference TRBV2 and TRBJ1-2, is EPEVTQTPSHQVTQMGQEVILRCVPISNHLYFYWYRQILGQKVEFLVSFYNNEISEKSEIFDDQFSVERPDGSNFTLKIRSTKLEDSAMYFCASREGTGNGYTFGSGTRLTVV.

In this sample, this clone turned up a few times. The J gene is TRBJ1-6, the V gene TRBV11-2; TRBD1 aligns across 7 bases. The CDR3 has 18 amino acids. V gave up 5 bases and J gave up 0 bases; unmatched junction bases: 10. The germline gives CDR1 SGHAT, CDR2 FQNNGV. The CDR3 region has the DNA TGTGCCAGCAGCGTTAGGGCAGGGGGAAGCTCCTATAATTCACCCCTCCACTTT. Protein product: CASSVRAGGSSYNSPLHF.

The genes are TRBV10-3 and TRBJ1-3; D is unclear. Trimming shortened V by 5 bases and J by 2 bases, and 1 base separated the two germline ends. The germline V gene encodes CDR1 ENHRY and CDR2 SYGVKD. The CDR3 extends over 11 amino acids. The CDR3 sequence is CAISPGNTIYF. The CDR3 DNA reads as TGTGCCATCAGTCCTGGAAACACCATATATTTT.

The rearrangement links TRBV19 to TRBJ1-1; 12 bases align to TRBD1. The J segment lost 8 bases and the V segment lost 3 bases, leaving 7 bases of the junction unmatched. Looked up from germline, CDR1 is LNHDA and CDR2 is SQIVND (reference sequence). The CDR3 length is 15 residues. DNA for the CDR3: TGTGCCAGTAGTATCGCCGGGACAGGGGGCAACGAAGCTTTCTTT. Translating gives CASSIAGTGGNEAFF.

The rearrangement joins TRBV30 to TRBJ2-1, with unresolved D. The V end was cut by 1 base, the J end by 0 bases, with 10 bases between. CDR1 is GTSNPN, CDR2 SVGIG, per germline (reference sequence). The CDR3 runs 15 residues. The chain's CDR3 is CAWSAFLRSYNEQFF. The DNA for the CDR3 is TGTGCCTGGAGTGCTTTTTTGCGCTCCTACAATGAGCAGTTCTTC.

The gene calls are TRBV18 and TRBJ2-3; the D gene is possibly TRBD2 (7 bases). Germline loops: CDR1 KGHSH, CDR2 LQKENI. Trimming cost V 2 bases and J 6 bases, with 12 bases left between them. The CDR3 is 14 amino acids. CDR3 protein: CASSPTGGPDTQYF. CDR3 nucleotide sequence: TGTGCCAGCTCACCAACCGGGGGGCCGGATACGCAGTATTTT. Full variable domain (rest looked up from reference TRBV18 and TRBJ2-3): NAGVMQNPRHLVRRRGQEARLRCSPMKGHSHVYWYRQLPEEGLKFMVYLQKENIIDESGMPKERFSAEFPKEGPSILRIQQVVRGDSAAYFCASSPTGGPDTQYFGPGTRLTVL.

The chain joins TRBV11-2 to TRBJ2-1; 7 bases line up with TRBD2. Germline CDR1 SGHAT, CDR2 FQNNGV. V was pared by 2 bases and J by 0 bases, with 4 bases of the junction left unmatched. CDR3 length equals 16 residues. CDR3 amino acids: CASSLSRGSSYNEQFF. DNA for the CDR3: TGTGCCAGCAGCTTATCGCGCGGGAGCTCCTACAATGAGCAGTTCTTC.